One and the same sample provided the 22 T cell receptor beta chains below, sequenced in a study of regulatory T cells in long-lasting Graves disease. Time point given: persistent/refractory GD, antithyroid drugs over 5 years with positive TRAb. PBMCs were the source of the RNA used for TCR sequencing. Both iRepertoire HTBI primers and Arm-PCR of CDR3 regions were used to build the TCR beta libraries. TCRdb reanalysed the multiplex PCR reads using MiXCR and keeps one entry per CDR3 protein. The sample consists of 350,000 to 500,000 distinct CDR3 sequences, 20% to 25% of them appearing once. Material: peripheral blood mononuclear cells (PBMCs), obtained when the disease was refractory, from a patient treated with antithyroid drugs. The receptors were gathered from a female donor with Graves disease.

The chain has TRBV28 and TRBJ2-1, with TRBD2 matching 11 bases. Trimming cost V 7 bases and J 9 bases; bases outside gene matches: 11. CDR3 length: 15 residues. Germline V gene data show CDR1 as MDHEN and CDR2 as SYDVKM. CDR3 in DNA: TGTGCCAGCATCCTTAGCGGGAGGGTTCATTCTGAGCAGTTCTTC. It is translated as CASILSGRVHSEQFF.

This clonotype has more than one count but fewer than ten. CDR3 residues: CASRTTSGQGAGEQYF. The CDR3 DNA follows: TGTGCCAGCAGGACAACTTCGGGACAGGGGGCGGGTGAGCAGTACTTC. The chain recombines TRBV7-9 with TRBJ2-7; 12 nucleotides align to TRBD1. CDR3 length: 16 amino acids. Germline V lookup: CDR1 SEHNR, CDR2 FQNEAQ (reference sequence). V was pared by 6 bases and J by 7 bases, with 13 bases of the junction left unmatched.

The sample holds a few counts of this clonotype. The chain is built from TRBV6-1 and TRBJ1-2, with 8 bases aligning to TRBD1. Trimming cost V 7 bases and J 4 bases; bases outside gene matches: 11. The germline V gene has CDR1 MNHNS and CDR2 SASEGT. This CDR3 is 15 amino acids long. This chain's CDR3 is CASTNETGVVYGYTF. CDR3 in DNA: TGTGCCAGCACTAACGAGACAGGGGTGGTCTATGGCTACACCTTC.

This clonotype has a count of ten or more. The gene calls are TRBV27 and TRBJ2-7; either TRBD1 or TRBD2 may supply D (5 bases each). Germline V gives CDR1 MNHEY, CDR2 SMNVEV (reference sequence). This CDR3 has 16 amino acids. V was clipped by 0 bases and J by 2 bases, with 14 bases between them. The CDR3 here is CASSLSTVGGAYEQYF. The CDR3 DNA is TGTGCCAGCAGTTTATCGACCGTTGGGGGAGCCTACGAGCAGTACTTC.

This rearrangement joins TRBV5-1 to TRBJ1-2; unclear D gene. Trimming stripped 4 bases from V and 0 bases from J, with 10 bases between. The CDR3 contains 14 residues. CDR1 SGHRS and CDR2 YFSETQ come from the germline V gene. The CDR3 protein is CASSPGLTNYGYTF. The CDR3 DNA follows: TGCGCCAGCAGCCCGGGTTTAACTAACTATGGCTACACCTTC.

The gene calls are TRBV4-1 and TRBJ2-7; D remains unclear. Germline-derived CDR1 and CDR2 are MGHRA and YSYEKL. The V end was cut by 5 bases, the J end by 6 bases, with 8 bases between. The CDR3 has 11 residues. CDR3 nucleotide sequence: TGCGCCAGCAGCGACAAGAGCGAGCAGTACTTC. This gives the protein CASSDKSEQYF.

The chain links TRBV9 to TRBJ2-2; D gene ambiguous. Deletions cut 6 bases from V and 4 bases from J, with 7 bases between. Germline CDR1 reads SGDLS; CDR2 reads YYNGEE. The CDR3 totals 12 residues. CDR3 protein: CASTYGTGELFF. The CDR3 region has the DNA TGTGCCAGCACCTACGGCACCGGGGAGCTGTTTTTT.

As regards this clonotype: In this CDR3 the conserved last residue, phenylalanine or tryptophan, is missing, so a read error is likely. The V call is TRBV20-1, the J call TRBJ2-7; no clear D gene. Germline assignment: CDR1 DFQATT and CDR2 SNEGSKA (reference sequence). The CDR3 is 12 amino acids. V lost 3 bases and J 1 base, leaving 7 bases between the germline ends. CDR3 sequence (DNA): TGCAGTGCTAGTAAAGGGTCCTACGAGCAGTACCTC. Protein sequence: CSASKGSYEQYL.

This clonotype has a handful of counts. V gene TRBV6-1 combines with J gene TRBJ2-7, with D maybe TRBD2 (5 bases). The germline V gene encodes CDR1 MNHNS and CDR2 SASEGT. The CDR3 is made up of 11 amino acids. V was trimmed by 4 bases and J by 7 bases, leaving 8 bases between them. The CDR3 here is CASSAGDEQYF. Written as DNA, the CDR3 is TGTGCCAGCAGTGCCGGGGATGAGCAGTACTTC.

This clonotype has at least ten counts. The J gene is TRBJ1-5, the V gene TRBV27; D unresolved. V was cut by 3 bases and J by 4 bases, with 7 bases left in between. Germline V gene sequence: CDR1 MNHEY, CDR2 SMNVEV (reference sequence). This CDR3 contains 13 residues. Here the CDR3 reads CASSFIGNQPQHF. The CDR3 DNA reads as TGTGCCAGCAGTTTTATTGGTAATCAGCCCCAGCATTTT.

In this sample, this clonotype turned up many times. The DNA of the CDR3 is TGTGCCAGCAGCCCGTCCCTCCTGAAACCCTACGAGCAGTACTTC. As protein: CASSPSLLKPYEQYF. The V call is TRBV7-6, the J call TRBJ2-7, with D hard to call. The V gene's germline CDR1 is SGHVS and CDR2 FNYEAQ. The V and J ends lost 5 bases and 2 bases respectively, with 16 bases between them. This CDR3 contains 15 residues.

Notes on this clonotype: It differs at one base from a far larger clone, so likely a read error. The chain employs TRBV2 and TRBJ2-7; 11 nucleotides match TRBD2. V was clipped by 5 bases and J by 3 bases; unmatched bases: 3. The germline CDR1 and CDR2 sequences are SNHLY and FYNNEI. This CDR3 spans 14 amino acids. The CDR3 region is CASSYGTSGYEQYF. The CDR3 nucleotides are TGTGCCAGCAGTTACGGGACTAGCGGCTACGAGCAGTACTTC.

This clonotype has ten or more counts. The V call is TRBV12-3 or TRBV12-4, the J call TRBJ2-5; tentatively, D is TRBD2 (6 bases). The CDR3 runs 12 residues. Trimming removed 6 bases from V and 5 bases from J, with 10 bases in between. CDR3 coding DNA: TGTGCCAGCAGATCAGCGGGTGAGACCCAGTACTTC. The encoded protein is CASRSAGETQYF.

The chain links TRBV24-1 to TRBJ2-5; a possible D gene is TRBD1 (6 bases). The V gene lost 4 bases and the J gene lost 2 bases, with 13 bases spanning the gap. This CDR3 has 15 residues. Germline lookup yields CDR1 KGHDR and CDR2 SFDVKD. The CDR3 reads CATSETGTQQETQYF. CDR3 coding DNA: TGTGCCACCAGTGAAACCGGGACACAACAAGAGACCCAGTACTTC.

This clonotype has more than one count but fewer than ten. This chain uses TRBV19 with TRBJ2-7, with 13 bases matching TRBD2. The CDR3 runs to 14 residues. V gave up 9 bases and J gave up 2 bases; unmatched junction bases: 4. Germline-derived CDR1 and CDR2 are LNHDA and SQIVND (reference sequence). The CDR3 DNA reads TGTGCCAGACCTGGGACTAGCGGGGCCTACGAGCAGTACTTC. Amino acids: CARPGTSGAYEQYF.

This sequence joins TRBV7-3 and TRBJ2-1; 10 bases match TRBD1. Germline V CDR1 and CDR2: SGHTA, FQGTGA. This CDR3 is 15 amino acids long. Trimming removed 4 bases from V and 8 bases from J; junction bases left unmatched: 8. The CDR3 nucleotides read TGTGCCAGCAGCTGGGGACAGGGGCTTAGGGATGAGCAGTTCTTC. Its translation: CASSWGQGLRDEQFF.

This clonotype occurred a few times. The chain is built from TRBV27 and TRBJ2-2; 9 bases are shared with TRBD2. Germline loops: CDR1 MNHEY, CDR2 SMNVEV (reference sequence). V shed 3 bases and J 3 bases; nucleotides not matched to a gene: 8. The CDR3 is made up of 17 amino acids. CDR3 sequence: CASSFELAGSHTGELFF. The CDR3 DNA reads as TGTGCCAGCAGTTTTGAACTAGCGGGTTCTCACACCGGGGAGCTGTTTTTT.

The chain combines TRBV7-8 with TRBJ2-2, with 12 bases aligning to TRBD1. The CDR3 is 16 amino acids. Germline-derived CDR1 and CDR2 are SGHVS and FQNEAQ. V lost 4 bases, J lost 6 bases, and 6 bases stayed unmatched. The CDR3 sequence: CASSWVRDRGPGELFF. In DNA, the CDR3 is TGTGCCAGCAGCTGGGTCCGGGACAGGGGGCCCGGGGAGCTGTTTTTT.

In this sample, this clonotype turned up a few times. The chain employs TRBV19 and TRBJ1-5; D perhaps matches TRBD1 (6 bases). Germline CDR1 reads LNHDA; CDR2 reads SQIVND (reference sequence). The germline V and J ends were trimmed by 6 bases and 4 bases, with 10 bases remaining between them. This CDR3 comprises 13 residues. CDR3 coding DNA: TGTGCCAGTAGGAATCAGGGGAATCAGCCCCAGCATTTT. It encodes CASRNQGNQPQHF.

This clonotype appeared many times. A much bigger clone sits one base away, suggesting this may be a read error. This chain uses TRBV6-1 with TRBJ2-7; 8 positions match TRBD1. The junction had 4 bases not matched to a gene; V was cut back by 5 bases and J by 4 bases. Germline lookup yields CDR1 MNHNS and CDR2 SASEGT. This CDR3 is built from 13 residues. The CDR3 DNA sequence: TGTGCCAGCAGTCCGCGACAGGGGTACGAGCAGTACTTC. Residues: CASSPRQGYEQYF.

This sequence joins TRBV4-1 and TRBJ2-7; 10 bases fit TRBD2. V shed 0 bases, J shed 6 bases, and the junction held 5 bases outside the gene matches. CDR1 is MGHRA and CDR2 is YSYEKL in the germline V gene. The CDR3 consists of 15 residues. Here the CDR3 DNA reads TGCGCCAGCAGCCAAGACGGGCTAGCGGGGGTCGAGCAGTACTTC. This encodes CASSQDGLAGVEQYF.

This clonotype was seen many times. The chain couples TRBV28 to TRBJ2-5, with 8 bases identical to TRBD1. CDR1 MDHEN and CDR2 SYDVKM come from the germline V gene. CDR3 size: 18 residues. Trimming took 3 bases from V and 2 from J; bases not matched to a gene: 14. As DNA, the CDR3 is TGTGCCAGCAGTTTTCCCCCCCATTGGACAGGGCTTCAAGAGACCCAGTACTTC. It translates to CASSFPPHWTGLQETQYF.